A single sample is the source of the 26 T cell receptor beta chains below, sequenced in a study of early T cells in non-severe SARS-CoV-2 infection. MiXCR, applied by TCRdb to the 5' RACE reads, yields one record per CDR3 protein. Found here are tens of thousands of distinct CDR3 sequences, roughly 9.7% of them singletons; the top ten hold 8.5% to 9.5%. Sequenced sample: whole blood. The receptors originated from an adult who was a healthcare worker with PCR-confirmed SARS-CoV-2 infection or an uninfected control (not recorded which).

This clonotype showed up many times. This sequence joins TRBV12-3 or TRBV12-4 and TRBJ1-5; D is perhaps TRBD1 (5 bases). The ends were cut back, 6 bases at V and 6 bases at J, with 12 bases in the middle. The CDR3 loop spans 13 amino acids. CDR3 loop: CASSNPGLQPQHF. The CDR3 bases are TGTGCCAGCAGCAACCCGGGGCTTCAGCCCCAGCATTTT.

This clonotype showed up just a few times. The V and J genes are TRBV11-2 and TRBJ2-1; TRBD2 agrees at 10 bases. V trimming: 3 bases; J trimming: 5 bases; junction bases outside the gene matches: 4. The CDR3 is 15 residues long. Germline V CDR1 and CDR2: SGHAT, FQNNGV. For the CDR3, the DNA is TGTGCCAGCAGCTTTAGCGGGAGGTGGGACAATGAGCAGTTCTTC. This translates into CASSFSGRWDNEQFF.

This clonotype was found many times. DNA of the CDR3: TGCGCCAGCAGCCAAGCCCAGGGACTATACGAGCAGTACTTC. Translated, it gives CASSQAQGLYEQYF. This chain links TRBV4-1 with TRBJ2-7; 7 positions match TRBD2. The V gene end was trimmed by 1 base and the J gene end by 4 bases; junction bases not matched to a gene: 4. The CDR3 is 14 amino acids. The germline CDR1 and CDR2 sequences are MGHRA and YSYEKL.

This clonotype was recorded at least ten times. The V and J genes are TRBV5-1 and TRBJ2-1; the match to TRBD1 covers 7 bases. This CDR3 region has 15 residues. V was clipped by 3 bases and J by 5 bases; unmatched bases: 8. Germline V gives CDR1 SGHRS, CDR2 YFSETQ. As DNA, the CDR3 is TGCGCCAGCAGCTCGTCCTATACAGGGGACAATGAGCAGTTCTTC. Translated: CASSSSYTGDNEQFF. The variable domain in full, with the rest retrieved from reference TRBV5-1 and TRBJ2-1, is KAGVTQTPRYLIKTRGQQVTLSCSPISGHRSVSWYQQTPGQGLQFLFEYFSETQRNKGNFPGRFSGRQFSNSRSEMNVSTLELGDSALYLCASSSSYTGDNEQFFGPGTRLTVL.

The rearrangement links TRBV20-1 to TRBJ2-3; 7 nucleotides match TRBD2. Germline-derived CDR1 and CDR2 are DFQATT and SNEGSKA (reference sequence). This CDR3 is built from 16 residues. V lost 0 bases to trimming and J lost 9 bases; unmatched junction nucleotides: 15. CDR3 DNA: TGCAGTGCTAGAGAAGCACGAGGGGCGGGAGCATCGACGCAGTATTTT. It translates to CSAREARGAGASTQYF.

The chain couples TRBV5-1 to TRBJ1-1; D is unresolved. This CDR3 is 14 amino acids long. CDR1 SGHRS and CDR2 YFSETQ come from the germline V gene. With 3 bases removed from V and 1 base from J, the gap between germline ends came to 10 bases. CDR3 nucleotides: TGCGCCAGCAGCTCACGGACGGAGAACACTGAAGCTTTCTTT. Its translation is CASSSRTENTEAFF.

This clonotype showed up just a few times. J is TRBJ2-7 and V is TRBV10-3; 10 bases map to TRBD1. Trimming took 6 bases from V and 1 from J; bases not matched to a gene: 3. The CDR3 has 14 residues. CDR1 and CDR2 from the germline V gene are ENHRY and SYGVKD. CDR3 amino acids: CAIRGGQGSYEQYF. CDR3 DNA: TGTGCCATCAGAGGGGGACAGGGGTCCTACGAGCAGTACTTC.

At least ten counts were recorded for this clonotype. The rearrangement uses TRBV3-1 and TRBJ1-2; D gene unclear. CDR3 size: 14 residues. V was pared by 3 bases and J by 5 bases, with 13 bases between. Germline V gene lookup returns CDR1 LGHDT and CDR2 YNNKEL (reference sequence). The CDR3 loop reads CASSQLGGFYGYTF. The CDR3 bases are TGTGCCAGCAGCCAGCTAGGCGGTTTTTATGGCTACACCTTC.

This clonotype was seen many times. V gene TRBV11-2 combines with J gene TRBJ2-2; D is undetermined. V gave up 2 bases and J gave up 3 bases, with 10 bases separating them. From germline, CDR1 is SGHAT and CDR2 FQNNGV. The CDR3 loop spans 15 amino acids. Written as DNA, the CDR3 is TGTGCCAGCAGCTTAACGGCCGGAGACACCGGGGAGCTGTTTTTT. Translation gives CASSLTAGDTGELFF. Looking up the rest from reference TRBV11-2 and TRBJ2-2 gives the full variable domain: EAGVAQSPRYKIIEKRQSVAFWCNPISGHATLYWYQQILGQGPKLLIQFQNNGVVDDSQLPKDRFSAERLKGVDSTLKIQPAKLEDSAVYLCASSLTAGDTGELFFGEGSRLTVL.

The J gene is TRBJ2-7, the V gene TRBV18; no firm D call. V was trimmed by 3 bases and J by 3 bases, leaving 12 bases between them. The length of the CDR3 is 14 residues. Germline values: CDR1 KGHSH, CDR2 LQKENI. The CDR3: CASSPPTVNYEQYF. In DNA, the CDR3 is TGTGCCAGCTCACCCCCGACGGTTAACTACGAGCAGTACTTC.

This clonotype was counted ten times or more. The rearrangement joins TRBV27 to TRBJ2-2; the D is unclear. Germline values: CDR1 MNHEY, CDR2 SMNVEV (reference sequence). Trimming removed 4 bases from V and 5 bases from J, with 8 bases in between. CDR3 length equals 13 residues. As DNA, the CDR3 is TGTGCCAGCAGTTCTGGTGGAACCGGGGAGCTGTTTTTT. This translates into CASSSGGTGELFF.

This clonotype has ten or more counts. The chain couples TRBV5-1 to TRBJ2-7; 8 bases line up with TRBD2. The CDR3 has 15 residues. V gave up 1 base and J gave up 1 base; unmatched junction bases: 4. CDR1 and CDR2 from the germline V gene are SGHRS and YFSETQ. Here the CDR3 reads CASSLTTSDSYEQYF. The CDR3, as DNA: TGCGCCAGCAGCTTGACGACTAGCGATTCCTACGAGCAGTACTTC.

This clonotype has at least ten counts. This rearrangement joins TRBV21-1 to TRBJ2-7; TRBD1 was called by the table and not checked on the DNA. TRBV21-1 constitutes a pseudogene. The CDR3 is made up of 13 amino acids. CDR3 nucleotide sequence: TGTGCCAGCTTCTGGACAGGGCTGTACGAGCAGTACTTC. It specifies CASFWTGLYEQYF.

This clonotype was seen at least ten times. The rearrangement joins TRBV7-8 to TRBJ1-2; no clear D gene. The CDR3 consists of 14 residues. The germline V and J ends were trimmed by 5 bases and 3 bases, with 13 bases remaining between them. Germline V CDR1 and CDR2: SGHVS, FQNEAQ. In DNA form, the CDR3 reads TGTGCCAGCAGCCTCGCCCGACCTGACTATGGCTACACCTTC. This gives the protein CASSLARPDYGYTF. Together with reference TRBV7-8 and TRBJ1-2, the CDR3 gives the full variable domain: GAGVSQSPRYKVAKRGQDVALRCDPISGHVSLFWYQQALGQGPEFLTYFQNEAQLDKSGLPSDRFFAERPEGSVSTLKIQRTQQEDSAVYLCASSLARPDYGYTFGSGTRLTVV.

This clonotype has at least ten counts. The CDR3 reads CASRRGQRLSEQYF. The CDR3 nucleotides are TGTGCCAGCAGACGGGGACAGCGGCTCTCCGAGCAGTACTTC. The V and J genes are TRBV12-3 or TRBV12-4 and TRBJ2-7; TRBD1 agrees at 7 bases. The CDR3 spans 14 residues. After removal of 6 bases from V and 6 bases from J, the junction contained 11 bases not matched to a gene.

This clonotype came up many times. J is TRBJ2-6 and V is TRBV11-3; D unresolved. In germline, CDR1 is SGHNT, CDR2 YENEEA. The V gene lost 3 bases and the J gene lost 4 bases, with 7 bases spanning the gap. The CDR3 contains 14 residues. CDR3 in DNA: TGTGCCAGCAGCTTGGTGGCCGGGGCCAACGTCCTGACTTTC. Translated, it gives CASSLVAGANVLTF.

This clonotype was detected ten times or more. This rearrangement joins TRBV2 to TRBJ2-3; D is unresolved. Trimming left V 5 bases short and J 2 bases short, with 8 bases between. Germline V CDR1 and CDR2: SNHLY, FYNNEI. This CDR3 region has 13 residues. DNA for the CDR3: TGTGCCAGCAGTTCGCAGTCCACAGATACGCAGTATTTT. Encoded protein: CASSSQSTDTQYF. The full variable domain, in which reference TRBV2 and TRBJ2-3 provide the parts outside the CDR3, is EPEVTQTPSHQVTQMGQEVILRCVPISNHLYFYWYRQILGQKVEFLVSFYNNEISEKSEIFDDQFSVERPDGSNFTLKIRSTKLEDSAMYFCASSSQSTDTQYFGPGTRLTVL.

A few counts support this clonotype. The genes are TRBV25-1 and TRBJ2-1; D is uncertain. V was clipped by 0 bases and J by 0 bases, with 9 bases between them. This CDR3 spans 16 amino acids. Germline V gene lookup returns CDR1 MGHDK and CDR2 SYGVNS. The CDR3 DNA reads as TGTGCCAGCAGTGAATATATGCGGAGCTCCTACAATGAGCAGTTCTTC. As protein: CASSEYMRSSYNEQFF.

This clonotype was seen at least ten times. The chain recombines TRBV20-1 with TRBJ1-5; 10 nucleotides agree with TRBD1. There are 14 residues in the CDR3. CDR1 and CDR2 from the germline V gene are DFQATT and SNEGSKA (reference sequence). Trimming took 6 bases from V and 5 from J; bases not matched to a gene: 7. As DNA, the CDR3 is TGCAGTGCGGGCCGGGACAGGGGTCATCAGCCCCAGCATTTT. This gives the protein CSAGRDRGHQPQHF.

The gene calls are TRBV6-5 and TRBJ2-4; perhaps TRBD1 as D (7 bases). V lost 5 bases and J 7 bases, leaving 12 bases between the germline ends. Germline V gene lookup returns CDR1 MNHEY and CDR2 SVGAGI. The CDR3 has 13 amino acids. The CDR3: CASSPQGRNIQYF. CDR3 DNA sequence: TGTGCCAGCAGTCCACAGGGGAGGAACATTCAGTACTTC.

This clonotype was counted ten times or more. The chain combines TRBV10-3 with TRBJ2-2; D is unresolved. V shed 7 bases and J shed 4 bases, with 22 bases lying between them. The CDR3 covers 17 residues. Per the germline V gene, CDR1 is ENHRY and CDR2 is SYGVKD. CDR3 sequence reads: CAIMILPSRGGTGELFF. The CDR3 DNA sequence: TGTGCCATCATGATACTTCCTTCGAGAGGTGGCACCGGGGAGCTGTTTTTT.

In this sample, this clonotype turned up many times. The rearrangement uses TRBV11-2 and TRBJ2-4, with D tentatively TRBD1 (6 bases). Trimming cost V 3 bases and J 2 bases, with 8 bases left between them. The CDR3 is 14 amino acids. Germline values: CDR1 SGHAT, CDR2 FQNNGV. CDR3 bases: TGTGCCAGCAGCTTGGACAGTTCCAAAAACATTCAGTACTTC. As protein: CASSLDSSKNIQYF.

This clonotype was recorded at least ten times. The V and J genes are TRBV7-6 and TRBJ2-2; D perhaps matches TRBD2 (6 bases). V was cut by 4 bases and J by 5 bases, with 17 bases left in between. Germline V CDR1 and CDR2: SGHVS, FNYEAQ. This CDR3 is 16 amino acids long. CDR3 protein: CASSSSRGLLTGELFF. In nucleotides, the CDR3 is TGTGCCAGCAGCTCCTCGCGGGGACTCCTAACCGGGGAGCTGTTTTTT. The complete variable domain, with remaining parts taken from reference TRBV7-6 and TRBJ2-2, reads GAGVSQSPRYKVTKRGQDVALRCDPISGHVSLYWYRQALGQGPEFLTYFNYEAQQDKSGLPNDRFSAERPEGSISTLTIQRTEQRDSAMYRCASSSSRGLLTGELFFGEGSRLTVL.

This clonotype was seen repeatedly, ten times or more. This chain uses TRBV5-1 with TRBJ1-2, with unresolved D. The V gene lost 0 bases and the J gene lost 4 bases, with 16 bases spanning the gap. Germline CDR1 and CDR2: SGHRS and YFSETQ. This CDR3 has 16 amino acids. CDR3 DNA: TGCGCCAGCAGCTTGGATCCAGCGAGGGAACTCTATGGCTACACCTTC. It encodes CASSLDPARELYGYTF.

This clonotype has a count of ten or more. This chain links TRBV7-3 with TRBJ2-3; D could derive from TRBD1 or TRBD2 (5 bases each). Germline V CDR1 and CDR2: SGHTA, FQGTGA. V dropped 5 bases and J dropped 2 bases, with 11 bases sitting between them. The CDR3 runs 14 residues. The CDR3 region is CASSKEGTTDTQYF. The CDR3 DNA sequence: TGTGCCAGCAGCAAAGAGGGGACCACAGATACGCAGTATTTT.

In this sample, this clonotype turned up many times. The V gene is TRBV6-5, the J gene TRBJ2-1; 7 bases fit TRBD2. V shed 2 bases and J 4 bases; nucleotides not matched to a gene: 8. The length of the CDR3 is 16 residues. CDR1 and CDR2 from the germline V gene are MNHEY and SVGAGI. CDR3 sequence: CASSYARLGGYNEQFF. CDR3 bases: TGTGCCAGCAGTTACGCTCGACTCGGGGGGTACAATGAGCAGTTCTTC.